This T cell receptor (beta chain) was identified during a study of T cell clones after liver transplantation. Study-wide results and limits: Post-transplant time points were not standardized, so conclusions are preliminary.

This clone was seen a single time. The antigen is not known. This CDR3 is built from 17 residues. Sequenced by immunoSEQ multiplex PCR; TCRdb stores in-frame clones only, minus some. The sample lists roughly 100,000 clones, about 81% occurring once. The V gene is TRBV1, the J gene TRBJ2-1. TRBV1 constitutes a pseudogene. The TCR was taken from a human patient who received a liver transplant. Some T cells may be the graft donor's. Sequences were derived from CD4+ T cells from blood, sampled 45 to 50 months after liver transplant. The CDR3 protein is CTSSQPGPLLFIGEQFF. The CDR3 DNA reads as TGCACCAGCAGCCAACCGGGACCTCTCCTGTTTATAGGTGAGCAGTTCTTC.